Many counts were recorded for the clone carrying this TCR beta chain. This entry is derived from a study of T cells after yellow fever vaccination. TCRdb analysed the 5' RACE reads with MiXCR anew, one entry per CDR3 protein. In the table there are some 320,000 distinct CDR3 sequences, 3.5% to 4.5% of which are singletons. The V gene's germline CDR1 is MDHEN and CDR2 SYDVKM. There are 15 residues in the CDR3. Trimming took 5 bases from V and 6 from J; bases not matched to a gene: 10. The specimen was PBMCs, collected 15 days after the yellow fever booster vaccination. This TCR was recovered from a man aged 18 to 29 who received the YFV17D yellow fever vaccine. V usage is TRBV28 and J usage is TRBJ2-7, with 10 bases lining up with TRBD1. The CDR3 nucleotides are TGTGCCAGCAGTCCTCCAGGGACAGGGGCTGTCGAGCAGTACTTC. Protein sequence: CASSPPGTGAVEQYF.